One sample yielded the 15 T cell receptor beta chains listed below, sequenced in a study of identical twins. TCRdb analysed the 5' RACE reads with MiXCR anew, one entry per CDR3 protein. Seen here are about 500,000 distinct CDR3 sequences, over 11% observed once, and the top ten hold 0.95% to 1%. The same data also contributed to another study, on yellow fever vaccine responses in identical twins.

Specimen: CD4+ T cells sorted from blood. The receptors originated from a woman between 18 and 30 years old in good health.

The chain has TRBV6-1 and TRBJ2-3; perhaps TRBD2 as D (7 bases). CDR1 is MNHNS, CDR2 SASEGT, per germline. This CDR3 spans 17 amino acids. V was shortened by 5 bases and J by 7 bases, with 25 bases between the two germline ends. CDR3: CASSLILSGATGYTQYF. In DNA, the CDR3 is TGTGCCAGCAGTCTAATTCTCAGCGGGGCCACAGGGTATACGCAGTATTTT.

The genes are TRBV29-1 and TRBJ2-5; TRBD2 is a possible D gene (5 bases). The V and J ends lost 6 bases and 4 bases respectively, with 18 bases between them. Germline lookup yields CDR1 SQVTM and CDR2 ANQGSEA. CDR3 length equals 14 residues. This CDR3 is CSVGRVGNGETQYF. As DNA, the CDR3 is TGCAGCGTGGGCCGCGTCGGGAACGGAGAGACCCAGTACTTC.

This clonotype was seen a few times. The chain carries TRBV7-9 and TRBJ2-7; the match to TRBD2 covers 13 bases. J was trimmed by 7 bases and V by 0 bases; bases with no gene match: 0. The germline CDR1 and CDR2 sequences are SEHNR and FQNEAQ (reference sequence). The CDR3 loop spans 14 amino acids. CDR3 amino acids: CASSLAGLAGEQYF. The CDR3 DNA sequence: TGTGCCAGCAGCTTAGCGGGACTAGCGGGGGAGCAGTACTTC.

This clonotype was seen ten or more times. The chain joins TRBV4-1 to TRBJ2-3; TRBD2 matches 12 bases. The CDR3 has 20 amino acids. The V segment lost 0 bases and the J segment 1 base; nucleotides outside the gene matches: 11. Germline values: CDR1 MGHRA, CDR2 YSYEKL. Written as DNA, the CDR3 is TGCGCCAGCAGCCAAGAAAGACTAGCGGGAGCCCTCTCCCGCACAGATACGCAGTATTTT. It codes for CASSQERLAGALSRTDTQYF.

The V and J genes are TRBV6-2 or TRBV6-3 and TRBJ2-3, with 9 positions matching TRBD1. The V gene end was trimmed by 5 bases and the J gene end by 9 bases; junction bases not matched to a gene: 12. This CDR3 has 15 residues. The germline CDR1 and CDR2 sequences are MNHEY and SVGEGT. The CDR3 is CASSRGQGPLSTQYF. As DNA, the CDR3 is TGTGCCAGCAGTAGGGGACAGGGCCCTCTTAGCACGCAGTATTTT.

This sequence joins TRBV29-1 and TRBJ2-7; D remains unclear. The CDR3 extends over 13 amino acids. Per germline, CDR1 SQVTM and CDR2 ANQGSEA. The V end lost 6 bases, the J end lost 6 bases, and 18 bases lay between the germline ends. In nucleotides, the CDR3 is TGCAGCGTGGATCGGTTGTTGAAGGGCGAGCAGTACTTC. As protein: CSVDRLLKGEQYF.

This clonotype was seen a handful of times. The chain is built from TRBV12-3 or TRBV12-4 and TRBJ2-2; 7 positions agree with TRBD2. J was trimmed by 4 bases and V by 7 bases; bases with no gene match: 9. This CDR3 is 15 amino acids long. In DNA, the CDR3 is TGTGCCAGCACTCTAGGGCGGGAGCCCACCGGGGAGCTGTTTTTT. Encoded protein: CASTLGREPTGELFF.

The chain's CDR3 is CASSQVGTAQPQHF. CDR3 coding DNA: TGCGCCAGCAGCCAAGTAGGAACAGCTCAGCCCCAGCATTTT. This chain links TRBV4-1 with TRBJ1-5, with D hard to call. The CDR3 contains 14 residues. The germline CDR1 and CDR2 sequences are MGHRA and YSYEKL. V lost 1 base and J lost 6, with 10 bases in between.

This clonotype was counted between two and nine times. This chain connects TRBV12-3 or TRBV12-4 to TRBJ2-2, with 12 nucleotides matching TRBD1. Trimming at V came to 4 bases and at J to 2 bases, leaving 17 bases not matched to a gene. This CDR3 has 21 residues. The DNA of the CDR3 is TGTGCCAGCAGTTCCCGGCTACCGGGACAGGGGGCTAACGGTAACACCGGGGAGCTGTTTTTT. It is translated as CASSSRLPGQGANGNTGELFF.

The chain joins TRBV25-1 to TRBJ2-7; D is uncertain. CDR1 MGHDK and CDR2 SYGVNS come from the germline V gene. The CDR3 length is 13 residues. Between the trimmed V and J ends, which lost 5 bases and 7 bases, there was a span of 15 bases. The CDR3 spells CASSFGLVGEQYF. CDR3 nucleotide sequence: TGTGCCAGCAGTTTCGGTCTTGTAGGAGAGCAGTACTTC.

This chain connects TRBV7-2 to TRBJ2-4, with 7 bases lining up with TRBD1. The CDR3 is 14 amino acids. Per the germline V gene, CDR1 is SGHTA and CDR2 is FQGNSA. V lost 5 bases to trimming and J lost 9 bases; unmatched junction nucleotides: 10. CDR3 loop: CASSPPTGIGIQYF. CDR3 coding DNA: TGTGCCAGCAGCCCGCCGACAGGGATAGGCATTCAGTACTTC. The entire variable domain, with the rest obtained from reference TRBV7-2 and TRBJ2-4, is as follows: GAGVSQSPSNKVTEKGKDVELRCDPISGHTALYWYRQSLGQGLEFLIYFQGNSAPDKSGLPSDRFSAERTGGSVSTLTIQRTQQEDSAVYLCASSPPTGIGIQYFGAGTRLSVL.

This clonotype was recorded at least ten times. The chain joins TRBV29-1 to TRBJ2-3, with D perhaps matching TRBD1 (5 bases). Germline lookup yields CDR1 SQVTM and CDR2 ANQGSEA. The CDR3 has 12 amino acids. Trimming stripped 4 bases from V and 4 bases from J, with 9 bases between. In nucleotides, the CDR3 is TGCAGCGTTGGTCTGGGGCCAGATACGCAGTATTTT. Translation gives CSVGLGPDTQYF.

This clonotype occurred a few times. This chain joins TRBV7-9 and TRBJ2-7; D gene uncertain. V was cut by 5 bases and J by 0 bases, with 11 bases left in between. This CDR3 comprises 14 residues. The germline gives CDR1 SEHNR, CDR2 FQNEAQ (reference sequence). The CDR3 reads CASSAAGNSYEQYF. The CDR3 DNA sequence: TGTGCCAGCAGCGCCGCCGGCAACTCCTACGAGCAGTACTTC.

In this sample, this clonotype turned up many times. The chain joins TRBV20-1 to TRBJ1-1, with D perhaps matching TRBD1 (5 bases). V dropped 5 bases and J dropped 0 bases, with 10 bases sitting between them. The germline gives CDR1 DFQATT, CDR2 SNEGSKA (reference sequence). The CDR3 runs to 13 residues. The CDR3 nucleotides read TGCAGTGCTGAACAGGTCCTGAACACTGAAGCTTTCTTT. Encoded protein: CSAEQVLNTEAFF.

This clonotype was picked up many times. J is TRBJ2-7 and V is TRBV15; 7 bases are shared with TRBD1. Germline CDR1 reads LNHNV; CDR2 reads YYDKDF (reference sequence). The V and J ends lost 2 bases and 2 bases, in that order; junction bases with no gene match: 6. There are 15 residues in the CDR3. CDR3: CATSRPGQVPYEQYF. Written as DNA, the CDR3 is TGTGCCACCAGCAGACCAGGACAGGTCCCCTACGAGCAGTACTTC.